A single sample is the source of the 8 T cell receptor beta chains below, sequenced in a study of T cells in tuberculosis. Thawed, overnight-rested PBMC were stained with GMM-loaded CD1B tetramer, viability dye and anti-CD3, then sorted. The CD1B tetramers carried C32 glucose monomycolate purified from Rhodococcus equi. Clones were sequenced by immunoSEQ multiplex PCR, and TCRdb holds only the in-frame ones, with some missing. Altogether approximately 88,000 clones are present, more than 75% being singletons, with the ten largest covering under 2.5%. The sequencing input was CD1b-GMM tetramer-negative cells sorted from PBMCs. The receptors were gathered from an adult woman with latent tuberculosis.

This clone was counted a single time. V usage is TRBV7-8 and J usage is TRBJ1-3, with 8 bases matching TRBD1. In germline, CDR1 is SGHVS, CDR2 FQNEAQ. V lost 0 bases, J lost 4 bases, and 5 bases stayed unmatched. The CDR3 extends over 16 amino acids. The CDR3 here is CASSLAGRGRGNTIYF. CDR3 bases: TGTGCCAGCAGCTTAGCGGGCAGGGGGCGCGGAAACACCATATATTTT.

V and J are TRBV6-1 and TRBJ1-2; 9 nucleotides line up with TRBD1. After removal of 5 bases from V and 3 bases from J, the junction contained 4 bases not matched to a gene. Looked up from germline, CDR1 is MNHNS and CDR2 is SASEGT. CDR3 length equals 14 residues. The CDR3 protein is CASSTDRGDYGYTF. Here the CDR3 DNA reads TGTGCCAGCAGTACGGACAGGGGAGACTATGGCTACACCTTC.

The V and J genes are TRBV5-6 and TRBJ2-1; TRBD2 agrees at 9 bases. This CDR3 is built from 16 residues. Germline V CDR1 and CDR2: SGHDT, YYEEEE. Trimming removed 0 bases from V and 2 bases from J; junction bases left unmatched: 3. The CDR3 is CASSLAAGGAYNEQFF. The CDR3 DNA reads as TGTGCCAGCAGCTTGGCAGCGGGGGGCGCCTACAATGAGCAGTTCTTC.

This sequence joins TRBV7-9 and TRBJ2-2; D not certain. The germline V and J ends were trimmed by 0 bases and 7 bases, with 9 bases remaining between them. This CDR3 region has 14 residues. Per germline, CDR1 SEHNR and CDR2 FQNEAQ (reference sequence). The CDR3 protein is CASSLASGGGELFF. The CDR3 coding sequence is TGTGCCAGCAGCTTAGCTTCCGGTGGCGGGGAGCTGTTTTTT.

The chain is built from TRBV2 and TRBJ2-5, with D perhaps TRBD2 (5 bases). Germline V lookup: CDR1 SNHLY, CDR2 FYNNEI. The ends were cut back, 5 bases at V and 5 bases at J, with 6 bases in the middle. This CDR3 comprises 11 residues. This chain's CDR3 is CASSRGETQYF. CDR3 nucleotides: TGTGCCAGCAGTCGAGGGGAGACCCAGTACTTC.

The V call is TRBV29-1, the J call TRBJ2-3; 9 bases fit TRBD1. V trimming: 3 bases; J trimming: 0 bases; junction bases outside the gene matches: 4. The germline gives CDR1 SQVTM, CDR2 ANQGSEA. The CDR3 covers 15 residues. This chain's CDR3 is CSVDRDRASTDTQYF. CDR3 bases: TGCAGCGTTGACAGGGACAGGGCTAGCACAGATACGCAGTATTTT.

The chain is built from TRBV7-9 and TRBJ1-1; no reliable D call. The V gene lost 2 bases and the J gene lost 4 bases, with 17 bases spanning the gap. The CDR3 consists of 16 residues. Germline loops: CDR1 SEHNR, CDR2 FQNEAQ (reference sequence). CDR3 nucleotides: TGTGCCAGCAGCTTACGGCAGTCTCCGGGAGGCACTGAAGCTTTCTTT. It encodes CASSLRQSPGGTEAFF.

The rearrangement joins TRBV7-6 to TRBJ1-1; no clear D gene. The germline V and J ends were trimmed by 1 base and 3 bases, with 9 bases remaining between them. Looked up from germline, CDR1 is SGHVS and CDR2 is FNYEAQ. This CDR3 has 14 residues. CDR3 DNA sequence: TGTGCCAGCAGCTTAGAGGCCCAGGACACTGAAGCTTTCTTT. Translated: CASSLEAQDTEAFF.